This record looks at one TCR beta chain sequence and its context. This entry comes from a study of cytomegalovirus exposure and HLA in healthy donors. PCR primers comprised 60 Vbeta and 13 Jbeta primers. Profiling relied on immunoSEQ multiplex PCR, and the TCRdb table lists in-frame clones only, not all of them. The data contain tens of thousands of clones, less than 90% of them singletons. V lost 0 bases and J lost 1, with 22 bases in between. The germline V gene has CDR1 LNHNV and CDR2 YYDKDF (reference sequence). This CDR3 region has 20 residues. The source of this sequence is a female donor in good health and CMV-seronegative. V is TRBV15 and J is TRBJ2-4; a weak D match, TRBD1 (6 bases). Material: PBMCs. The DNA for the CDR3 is TGTGCCACCAGCAGAGATCAGGGGCAGGGGTCGAAGAAGGCCAAAAACATTCAGTACTTC. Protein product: CATSRDQGQGSKKAKNIQYF.